Given below is one T cell receptor beta chain in context. Its antigen remains unidentified. The data are from a study of cytomegalovirus exposure and HLA in healthy donors. Primers: 60 Vbeta forward and 13 Jbeta reverse. Clones were read by immunoSEQ multiplex PCR, and TCRdb kept only the in-frame ones, dropping some. The repertoire includes 120,000 to 150,000 clones, roughly 77% of them detected once, and 3.3% sits in the top ten. Whole-study findings and limits: Exclusion applied to some V segments, including TRBV6-2 and TRBV6-3, as they were indistinguishable. In an earlier analysis, most TCR beta V segments were productive about 87% or about 30% of the time. According to a later analysis, donors in an Asian-associated ancestry cluster reportedly had fewer N-insertions than the approximately 730-donor mean. Cytomegalovirus-associated TCR beta chains were listed, numbering over 150.

This CDR3 is built from 13 residues. Germline CDR1 and CDR2: SSHAT and FNYEAQ (reference sequence). The V gene end was trimmed by 5 bases and the J gene end by 7 bases; junction bases not matched to a gene: 5. The TCR comes from a man aged 40-50 years in good health and CMV-seronegative. The sequenced sample consisted of PBMCs. V and J are TRBV7-7 and TRBJ2-1; 7 bases are shared with TRBD1. Here the CDR3 DNA reads TGTGCCAGCAGCACTATCAGGGGGAATGAGCAGTTCTTC. Translation: CASSTIRGNEQFF.